This T cell receptor beta chain was identified during a study of T cell responses to AZD1222 COVID-19 vaccine. Overall study results and limits: Targets within unmutated variant regions were reportedly found for nearly half of spike-specific TCRs. Donors were mostly white British, more females; clonal diversity possibly underestimated. Without day 14 samples, only post-peak T cell repertoires were studied.

Using immunoSEQ multiplex PCR, the repertoire was profiled, and TCRdb retains in-frame clones only, with some absent. The table records roughly 99,000 clones, over 80% of them present only once. As for this clone: Its antigen is not identified. This sample also contains other DNA sequences that code for the same CDR3.

Pooled samples include second doses given at about 4 or 12 weeks. This CDR3 is 14 amino acids long. Deletions cut 3 bases from V and 4 bases from J, with 10 bases between. CDR1 and CDR2 (germline): LNHDA, SQIVND (reference sequence). This chain links TRBV19 with TRBJ1-5; D might be TRBD1 (5 bases). Sequences were derived from peripheral blood, sampled 28 days after the second AZD1222 dose. The TCR sequence derives from an adult who received the AZD1222 COVID-19 vaccine. The CDR3 loop reads CASSIRDGNQPQHF. The CDR3 DNA is TGTGCCAGTAGTATTAGGGACGGTAATCAGCCCCAGCATTTT.